Presented here are 13 T cell receptor beta chains from one specimen sequenced in a study of shared clonotypes between healthy human individuals. Profiled with immunoSEQ multiplex PCR; TCRdb holds only in-frame clones, not every one. The data show 2 million to 2.5 million clones, roughly 92% seen once. The sequenced material came from naive CD4+ T cells from PBMCs. Subset indicated: CD45RA+ positively selected. The source is a man between 18 and 35 years old in good health. Some clones in this sample may be carry-over from other donors' samples.

The chain has TRBV4-2 and TRBJ2-5; D ambiguous. The tail of the sequence fits TRBJ2-7 better, so the J call may be wrong. This CDR3 spans 14 amino acids. Germline lookup yields CDR1 LGHNA and CDR2 YNFKEQ. The CDR3 nucleotides are TGTGCCAGCAGCCAAGAGGTCCTCCCCTACGAGCAGTACTTC. Encoded protein: CASSQEVLPYEQYF.

The table lists this clone with a count of one. This rearrangement joins TRBV7-8 to TRBJ1-1, with a weak D call TRBD1 (5 bases). Germline CDR1 reads SGHVS; CDR2 reads FQNEAQ. Deletions cut 1 base from V and 5 bases from J, with 14 bases between. The CDR3 is made up of 15 amino acids. The CDR3 DNA reads as TGTGCCAGCAGCTTAGATGGGGCTGGGGGGACTGAAGCTTTCTTT. Translating it yields CASSLDGAGGTEAFF.

The CDR3 DNA is TGTGCCAGCAGCTTAGGAGACCGGGACCCCATAATCGCGAACACCGGGGAGCTGTTTTTT. Its protein is CASSLGDRDPIIANTGELFF. The chain carries TRBV14 and TRBJ2-2, with D perhaps assigned TRBD1 or TRBD2 (5 bases each). The germline V and J ends were trimmed by 5 bases and 0 bases, with 25 bases remaining between them. CDR1 and CDR2 from the germline V gene are SGHDN and FVKESK. This CDR3 comprises 20 residues.

The rearrangement uses TRBV11-2 and TRBJ2-3; 8 positions agree with TRBD2. Germline V gene sequence: CDR1 SGHAT, CDR2 FQNNGV. The length of the CDR3 is 16 residues. V was pared by 1 base and J by 0 bases, with 3 bases of the junction left unmatched. CDR3 in DNA: TGTGCCAGCAGCTTAGGGACTAGCCCGAGCACAGATACGCAGTATTTT. This sequence encodes CASSLGTSPSTDTQYF.

This chain joins TRBV15 and TRBJ2-1; D not resolved. Trimming removed 1 base at V and 0 bases at J, with 7 bases between. This CDR3 has 15 residues. Germline assignment: CDR1 LNHNV and CDR2 YYDKDF (reference sequence). This CDR3 is CATSRGRSSYNEQFF. The CDR3, as DNA: TGTGCCACCAGCAGAGGTCGGAGCTCCTACAATGAGCAGTTCTTC.

V gene TRBV7-6 combines with J gene TRBJ2-7, with TRBD1 matching 7 bases. This CDR3 region has 14 residues. From germline, CDR1 is SGHVS and CDR2 FNYEAQ. Trimming removed 0 bases from V and 6 bases from J; junction bases left unmatched: 5. CDR3 coding DNA: TGTGCCAGCAGCTTAGCGCACAGGGACAGCGAGCAGTACTTC. Translating it yields CASSLAHRDSEQYF.

The J gene is TRBJ1-6, the V gene TRBV27; 10 bases line up with TRBD1. This CDR3 spans 18 amino acids. V was pared by 5 bases and J by 7 bases, with 14 bases of the junction left unmatched. Looked up from germline, CDR1 is MNHEY and CDR2 is SMNVEV (reference sequence). CDR3 region: CASSRRDRGGMGNSPLHF. DNA for the CDR3: TGTGCCAGCAGTCGCCGGGACAGGGGTGGGATGGGGAATTCACCCCTCCACTTT.

Only a few counts were recorded for this clone. This chain uses TRBV16 with TRBJ1-1; maybe TRBD1 (5 bases). V was shortened by 2 bases and J by 1 base, with 11 bases between the two germline ends. CDR1 KGHSY and CDR2 FQNENV come from the germline V gene. This CDR3 has 15 amino acids. The CDR3 spells CASSQTDGGNTEAFF. The CDR3 DNA sequence: TGTGCCAGCAGCCAAACGGACGGGGGGAACACTGAAGCTTTCTTT. Drawing the rest from reference TRBV16 and TRBJ1-1, the complete variable domain is GEEVAQTPKHLVRGEGQKAKLYCAPIKGHSYVFWYQQVLKNEFKFLISFQNENVFDETGMPKERFSAKCLPNSPCSLEIQATKLEDSAVYFCASSQTDGGNTEAFFGQGTRLTVV.

The chain carries TRBV18 and TRBJ1-1, with D hard to call. The CDR3 extends over 15 amino acids. The V end was cut by 3 bases, the J end by 5 bases, with 16 bases between. The V gene's germline CDR1 is KGHSH and CDR2 LQKENI. This chain's CDR3 is CASSPLMGKGTEAFF. The CDR3 DNA sequence: TGTGCCAGCTCACCTCTAATGGGTAAGGGAACTGAAGCTTTCTTT.

The chain couples TRBV4-3 to TRBJ2-5, with D perhaps matching TRBD2 (6 bases). Trimming took 3 bases from V and 2 from J, leaving 16 bases between them. CDR1 LGHNA and CDR2 YSLEER come from the germline V gene. The CDR3 extends over 16 amino acids. CDR3 sequence (DNA): TGCGCCAGCAGCCAGGGGAACTACGGGGGTCAAGAGACCCAGTACTTC. Amino acid sequence: CASSQGNYGGQETQYF.

This chain links TRBV7-9 with TRBJ1-2; 8 nucleotides agree with TRBD1. This CDR3 has 14 amino acids. V dropped 0 bases and J dropped 5; count of bases not matched to a gene: 2. CDR1 is SEHNR, CDR2 FQNEAQ, per germline (reference sequence). In DNA, the CDR3 is TGTGCCAGCAGCTTAGCGCAGGGGGCGTATGGCTACACCTTC. Protein: CASSLAQGAYGYTF. Full variable domain (missing parts from reference TRBV7-9 and TRBJ1-2): DTGVSQNPRHKITKRGQNVTFRCDPISEHNRLYWYRQTLGQGPEFLTYFQNEAQLEKSRLLSDRFSAERPKGSFSTLEIQRTEQGDSAMYLCASSLAQGAYGYTFGSGTRLTVV.

This chain links TRBV6-1 with TRBJ2-3; the match to TRBD2 covers 7 bases. Germline values: CDR1 MNHNS, CDR2 SASEGT. The ends lost 10 bases at V and 3 bases at J; junction bases unmatched: 13. The CDR3 runs to 15 residues. The CDR3 region is CAIRGVGTATDTQYF. As DNA, the CDR3 is TGTGCCATTCGGGGGGTCGGGACGGCTACAGATACGCAGTATTTT.

V usage is TRBV6-4 and J usage is TRBJ2-2, with no clear D. The CDR3 contains 12 residues. Germline CDR1 MRHNA, CDR2 SNTAGT. Trimming removed 1 base at V and 7 bases at J, with 4 bases between. The CDR3 spells CASSDWSGELFF. The CDR3 nucleotides read TGTGCCAGCAGTGACTGGAGCGGGGAGCTGTTTTTT.